This entry describes one T cell receptor (beta chain). This record comes from a study of blood T cell repertoires in COVID-19. The overall study: Acute and convalescent COVID-19 samples came from the United States, Italy and Spain. PBMCs, B-cell-depleted T cells, or T cells provided the cDNA or gDNA that made up the material.

As handled by the study authors: Reference gene primer amplification yielded estimated nucleated cell counts. Sequenced by immunoSEQ multiplex PCR; TCRdb stores in-frame clones only, minus some. V and J calls plus clone size are reproduced from that table; the DNA served to infer D and trimming. The sample consists of approximately 140,000 clones, roughly four fifths of them appearing once. Sequencing was carried out using peripheral blood. This receptor was identified in a human donor with acute or convalescent COVID-19. The donor label of this sample is uncertain.

The CDR3 DNA reads TGTGCCAGCCTAATTCCTTCAGGAGGAACCTTATTAGCTTTCTTT. This gives the protein CASLIPSGGTLLAFF. The chain uses TRBV6-5 and TRBJ1-1; D unclear. With 8 bases removed from V and 10 bases from J, the gap between germline ends came to 26 bases. The germline CDR1 and CDR2 sequences are MNHEY and SVGAGI. The CDR3 is 15 amino acids.